This T cell receptor (beta chain) emerged from a study of T cell responses to AZD1222 COVID-19 vaccine. There are 13 residues in the CDR3. V gave up 2 bases and J gave up 8 bases, with 12 bases separating them. Germline CDR1 reads WSHSY; CDR2 reads SAAADI. Only a few counts were recorded for this clone. Using immunoSEQ multiplex PCR, the repertoire was profiled, and TCRdb retains in-frame clones only, with some absent. Of about 100,000 clones listed, 85% to 90% were seen once; the top ten hold approximately 16%. The TCR was taken from an adult in good health. Source: peripheral blood, taken on day 0 of AZD1222 vaccination. The chain couples TRBV10-2 to TRBJ1-2; no reliable D call. CDR3 bases: TGCGCCAGCAGTGAGCGCAGGCCGGGGGGCTACACCTTC. This codes for CASSERRPGGYTF.